This T cell receptor (beta chain) came from a study of blood T cell repertoires in COVID-19. Whole-study context: The origin of the acute and convalescent COVID-19 samples was the United States, Italy and Spain. PBMCs, B-cell-depleted T cells, or T cells provided the cDNA or gDNA that made up the material.

Germline V CDR1 and CDR2: SGHAT, FQNNGV. The CDR3 runs to 15 residues. The V gene lost 4 bases and the J gene lost 2 bases, with 15 bases spanning the gap. Original data processing: The assay estimated nucleated cells by amplifying reference gene primers. Clones were read by immunoSEQ multiplex PCR, and TCRdb kept only the in-frame ones, dropping some. The V and J calls and clone size are taken from that table; D and trimming were inferred from the DNA. The sample has about 200,000 clones; 85% to 90% are singletons. This clone showed up just once. This rearrangement joins TRBV11-2 to TRBJ2-7, with D possibly TRBD2 on 6 matching bases. This sequence originates from a man aged 50 to 59 with acute or convalescent COVID-19. The sequenced sample was peripheral blood. The CDR3 DNA sequence: TGTGCCAGCAGCTCCCCTTGGGGAGGCACCTACGAGCAGTACTTC. Translation: CASSSPWGGTYEQYF.